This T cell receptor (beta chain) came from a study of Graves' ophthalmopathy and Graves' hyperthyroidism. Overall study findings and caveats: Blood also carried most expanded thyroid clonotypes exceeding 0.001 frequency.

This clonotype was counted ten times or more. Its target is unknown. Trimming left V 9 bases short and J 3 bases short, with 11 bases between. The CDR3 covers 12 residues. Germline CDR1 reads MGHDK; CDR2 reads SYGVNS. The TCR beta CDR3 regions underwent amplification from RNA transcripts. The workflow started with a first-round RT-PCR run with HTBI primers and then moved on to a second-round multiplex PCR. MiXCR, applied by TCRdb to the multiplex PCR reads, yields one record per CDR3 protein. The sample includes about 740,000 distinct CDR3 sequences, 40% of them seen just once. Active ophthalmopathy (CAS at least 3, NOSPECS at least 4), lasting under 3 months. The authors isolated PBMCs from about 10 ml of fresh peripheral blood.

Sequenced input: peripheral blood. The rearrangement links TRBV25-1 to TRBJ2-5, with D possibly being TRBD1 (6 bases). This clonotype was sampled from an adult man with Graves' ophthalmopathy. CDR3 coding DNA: TGTGCCAGTAGGACAGATAAAGAGACCCAGTACTTC. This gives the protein CASRTDKETQYF.